Each of the 22 T cell receptor beta chains below was sequenced from the same sample in a study of identical twins. A single record per CDR3 protein comes from TCRdb applying MiXCR to the 5' RACE reads. In the table there are roughly 1,500,000 distinct CDR3 sequences, about 31% of which are singletons. The sample comprised cord blood. All receptors derive from a newborn girl in good health.

This chain joins TRBV2 and TRBJ2-2; 9 nucleotides match TRBD2. The trim removed 4 bases at V and 5 bases at J, leaving 8 bases unmatched. The CDR3 consists of 16 residues. Per the germline V gene, CDR1 is SNHLY and CDR2 is FYNNEI. CDR3 bases: TGTGCCAGCAGTGGCCTAGCGGGGAGTGGGACCGGGGAGCTGTTTTTT. Its protein product is CASSGLAGSGTGELFF.

This clonotype was found a few times. One junction end does not reproduce the germline sequence, and a read error may be involved. V usage is TRBV4-2 and J usage is TRBJ2-5, with TRBD2 matching over 7 bases. Germline CDR1 reads LGHNA; CDR2 reads YNFKEQ. The CDR3 is made up of 15 amino acids. CDR3 coding DNA: TGTCCCAGCAGCCAAGCGGGACTGATACAAGAGACCCAGTACTTC. It codes for CPSSQAGLIQETQYF.

This clonotype came up a few times. The J gene is TRBJ2-1, the V gene TRBV20-1; D tentatively fits TRBD1 or TRBD2 (5 bases each). This CDR3 is 14 amino acids long. Trimming removed 2 bases at V and 4 bases at J, with 12 bases between. CDR1 and CDR2 (germline): DFQATT, SNEGSKA (reference sequence). In DNA form, the CDR3 reads TGCAGTGCTAGATTGGAGGACAAATACAATGAGCAGTTCTTC. Residues: CSARLEDKYNEQFF.

The genes are TRBV6-5 and TRBJ2-5; D is undetermined. This CDR3 is 14 amino acids long. The V end lost 0 bases, the J end lost 4 bases, and 9 bases lay between the germline ends. Germline lookup yields CDR1 MNHEY and CDR2 SVGAGI. The CDR3 region is CASSYSIRRETQYF. The CDR3 bases are TGTGCCAGCAGTTACTCGATACGGCGAGAGACCCAGTACTTC.

The genes are TRBV27 and TRBJ2-7, with 7 positions matching TRBD2. Looked up from germline, CDR1 is MNHEY and CDR2 is SMNVEV (reference sequence). With V trimmed by 2 bases and J by 2 bases, 9 bases remained unmatched. The CDR3 extends over 16 amino acids. The CDR3 spells CASSLALGGGPYEQYF. The CDR3 DNA sequence: TGTGCCAGCAGTTTAGCCCTTGGGGGAGGGCCCTACGAGCAGTACTTC.

This clonotype has a count of ten or more. The chain recombines TRBV6-5 with TRBJ2-7; no firm D call. This CDR3 is built from 17 residues. V gave up 2 bases and J gave up 3 bases, with 20 bases separating them. Looked up from germline, CDR1 is MNHEY and CDR2 is SVGAGI. CDR3 in DNA: TGTGCCAGCAGTTACGATGCTCGGGCAGGCAGTCTCTACGAGCAGTACTTC. Its translation is CASSYDARAGSLYEQYF.

This clonotype was observed many times. This chain uses TRBV29-1 with TRBJ2-7; D unresolved. Trimming removed 6 bases at V and 4 bases at J, with 13 bases between. The length of the CDR3 is 12 residues. In germline, CDR1 is SQVTM, CDR2 ANQGSEA. CDR3 in amino acids: CSVGRSDYEQYF. The CDR3 DNA follows: TGCAGCGTAGGACGGAGTGATTACGAGCAGTACTTC.

This chain uses TRBV20-1 with TRBJ2-3; TRBD2 matches at 9 bases. CDR1 DFQATT and CDR2 SNEGSKA come from the germline V gene (reference sequence). CDR3 length: 15 residues. J gave up 0 bases and V 3 bases, and 4 bases lay outside the gene matches. The CDR3 nucleotides are TGCAGTGCTAGTTGGCGGGGGGGTAGCACAGATACGCAGTATTTT. It is translated as CSASWRGGSTDTQYF.

This clonotype was seen ten or more times. This chain joins TRBV10-3 and TRBJ1-5; D ambiguous. Trimming stripped 0 bases from V and 3 bases from J, with 9 bases between. Germline values: CDR1 ENHRY, CDR2 SYGVKD. The CDR3 totals 15 residues. The CDR3 region has the DNA TGTGCCATCAGTGAGTCGTTAGCCGACAATCAGCCCCAGCATTTT. This translates into CAISESLADNQPQHF.

The chain combines TRBV2 with TRBJ2-1, with D possibly being TRBD1 (5 bases). The germline V and J ends were trimmed by 1 base and 3 bases, with 10 bases remaining between them. Germline-derived CDR1 and CDR2 are SNHLY and FYNNEI. The CDR3 spans 15 residues. The CDR3 sequence is CASSEVPTVYNEQFF. CDR3 in DNA: TGTGCCAGCAGTGAAGTCCCGACAGTCTACAATGAGCAGTTCTTC.

The chain is built from TRBV6-5 and TRBJ2-7; tentative D call: TRBD2 (5 bases). Judging by the DNA end, TRBJ2-5 fits better; the J call may be wrong. The CDR3 runs to 13 residues. Germline values: CDR1 MNHEY, CDR2 SVGAGI. The CDR3 DNA is TGTGCCAGTACCTACGGTCCGGGAAAGACCCAGTACTTC. Translation: CASTYGPGKTQYF.

On this clonotype: Germline is not matched at one junction end, which may reflect a read error. The chain employs TRBV29-1 and TRBJ2-3; possible D gene TRBD2, 5 bases. Germline V lookup: CDR1 SQVTM, CDR2 ANQGSEA. CDR3 length equals 12 residues. The CDR3 DNA reads as TGCGGCGTTGCGGACTCCACAGATACGCAGTATTTT. This sequence encodes CGVADSTDTQYF.

This clonotype showed up just a few times. This chain joins TRBV28 and TRBJ1-2, with D unclear. Per the germline V gene, CDR1 is MDHEN and CDR2 is SYDVKM. This CDR3 has 15 amino acids. V dropped 2 bases and J dropped 8 bases, with 18 bases sitting between them. The CDR3 sequence is CASSLKRLRVEGYTF. The CDR3 coding sequence is TGTGCCAGCAGTTTAAAGCGGTTAAGGGTGGAGGGCTACACCTTC.

The rearrangement links TRBV20-1 to TRBJ2-7, with 9 bases that match TRBD2. Looked up from germline, CDR1 is DFQATT and CDR2 is SNEGSKA (reference sequence). The trim removed 0 bases at V and 0 bases at J, leaving 6 bases unmatched. The CDR3 is 16 residues long. The CDR3 DNA sequence: TGCAGTGCTAGAGATTTCCTTAGCGGGGGCTCCTACGAGCAGTACTTC. It encodes CSARDFLSGGSYEQYF.

The rearrangement uses TRBV4-2 and TRBJ2-5, with TRBD2 matching over 8 bases. J lost 2 bases, V lost 0 bases, and 2 bases had no gene match. CDR3 size: 15 residues. Looked up from germline, CDR1 is LGHNA and CDR2 is YNFKEQ. The CDR3 bases are TGTGCCAGCAGCCAAGAAGCGGGGGAACAAGAGACCCAGTACTTC. It is translated as CASSQEAGEQETQYF.

The chain uses TRBV5-1 and TRBJ2-4; D not certain. This CDR3 has 15 residues. V lost 0 bases and J lost 5, with 12 bases in between. Germline CDR1 and CDR2: SGHRS and YFSETQ. The CDR3 is CASSLAAIGENIQYF. CDR3 coding DNA: TGCGCCAGCAGCTTGGCTGCCATTGGGGAAAACATTCAGTACTTC. The full variable domain, rest sourced from reference TRBV5-1 and TRBJ2-4, is KAGVTQTPRYLIKTRGQQVTLSCSPISGHRSVSWYQQTPGQGLQFLFEYFSETQRNKGNFPGRFSGRQFSNSRSEMNVSTLELGDSALYLCASSLAAIGENIQYFGAGTRLSVL.

This clonotype was observed many times. The chain combines TRBV7-2 with TRBJ2-7; 7 bases fit TRBD2. Germline V CDR1 and CDR2: SGHTA, FQGNSA. V dropped 5 bases and J dropped 3; count of bases not matched to a gene: 7. The CDR3 loop spans 14 amino acids. CDR3 bases: TGTGCCAGCAGCACAAATTGGGACTACTACGAGCAGTACTTC. Protein sequence: CASSTNWDYYEQYF.

The chain employs TRBV5-8 and TRBJ2-1; 11 bases match TRBD2. Unmatched junction bases numbered 17, after V lost 0 bases and J lost 6 bases. Per germline, CDR1 SGHTS and CDR2 YDEGEE. The CDR3 totals 20 residues. CDR3 nucleotides: TGTGCCAGCAGCTTGGGCCAGTTTTGGTTAGCGGGGGGGCCGGTCAATGAGCAGTTCTTC. Its protein is CASSLGQFWLAGGPVNEQFF.

The CDR3 here is CASSLVPAGNTQYF. The CDR3, as DNA: TGTGCCAGCAGCTTAGTTCCAGCCGGAAATACGCAGTATTTT. J is TRBJ2-3 and V is TRBV7-2, with D unclear. V was pared by 1 base and J by 7 bases, with 12 bases between. Per germline, CDR1 SGHTA and CDR2 FQGNSA. The CDR3 consists of 14 residues.

This clonotype appeared many times. The J gene is TRBJ2-5, the V gene TRBV4-2; 7 nucleotides align to TRBD1. The length of the CDR3 is 17 residues. Per the germline V gene, CDR1 is LGHNA and CDR2 is YNFKEQ. The V gene end was trimmed by 1 base and the J gene end by 2 bases; junction bases not matched to a gene: 10. Written as DNA, the CDR3 is TGTGCCAGCAGCCAAGCAACGGGACAGCCGATACAAGAGACCCAGTACTTC. It is translated as CASSQATGQPIQETQYF.

The table lists this clonotype with a few counts. The rearrangement joins TRBV7-2 to TRBJ2-7, with 9 bases that match TRBD1. Germline CDR1 reads SGHTA; CDR2 reads FQGNSA. V trimming: 5 bases; J trimming: 4 bases; junction bases outside the gene matches: 12. This CDR3 comprises 16 residues. The CDR3 protein is CASSLQGGTGRYEQYF. In DNA, the CDR3 is TGTGCCAGCAGCCTCCAGGGCGGGACAGGGAGATACGAGCAGTACTTC.

As for this clonotype: A read error may produce the germline difference seen at one junction end. The J gene is TRBJ2-7, the V gene TRBV28; D is uncertain. Germline V CDR1 and CDR2: MDHEN, SYDVKM. The CDR3 contains 13 residues. In DNA, the CDR3 is TGTGCCGGCAGTTTAAGACTCAACTACGAGCAGTACTTC. The encoded protein is CAGSLRLNYEQYF.